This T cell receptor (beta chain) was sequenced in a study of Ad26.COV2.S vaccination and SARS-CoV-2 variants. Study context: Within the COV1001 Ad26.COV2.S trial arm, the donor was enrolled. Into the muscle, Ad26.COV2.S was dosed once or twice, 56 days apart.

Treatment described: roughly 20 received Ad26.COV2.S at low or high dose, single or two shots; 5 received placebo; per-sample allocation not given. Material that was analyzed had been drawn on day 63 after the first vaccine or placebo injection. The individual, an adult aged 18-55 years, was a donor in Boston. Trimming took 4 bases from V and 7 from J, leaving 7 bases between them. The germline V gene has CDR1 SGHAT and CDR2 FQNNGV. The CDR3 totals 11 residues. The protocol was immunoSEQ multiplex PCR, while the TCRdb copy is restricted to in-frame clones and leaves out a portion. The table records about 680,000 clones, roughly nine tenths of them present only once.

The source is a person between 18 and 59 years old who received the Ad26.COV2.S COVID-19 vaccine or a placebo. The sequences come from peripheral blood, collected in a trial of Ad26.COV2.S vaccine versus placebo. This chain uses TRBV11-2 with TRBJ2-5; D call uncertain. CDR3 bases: TGTGCCAGCAGCTACGGTTGGACCCAGTACTTC. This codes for CASSYGWTQYF.